This TCR beta chain was retrieved from a study of a mutant IDH1 vaccine in newly diagnosed glioma. Study details: Onset of vaccination occurred 4-6 weeks following radiotherapy alone, or with temozolomide cycles. Previous treatment comprised radiotherapy, temozolomide, or both, mostly both.

The data were produced by immunoSEQ multiplex PCR, yet TCRdb's version contains in-frame clones alone and is incomplete. The sample records roughly 69,000 clones, around 86% being singletons. The CDR3 contains 15 residues. Trimming took 4 bases from V and 6 from J, leaving 15 bases between them. Germline V gene lookup returns CDR1 SNHLY and CDR2 FYNNEI. Of note for this clone: The antigen remains unidentified. The same CDR3 can be traced to other DNA sequences in this sample.

Time point indicated: week 35, safety follow-up. One vaccine dose held 300 ug of mutant IDH1 20-mer peptide and came with topical imiquimod. The rearrangement links TRBV2 to TRBJ1-4; TRBD1 is a possible D gene (5 bases). The sample here was PBMCs, taken from a glioma patient whose treatment included an IDH1 peptide vaccine. The source of this sequence is a man aged 25 to 40 with glioma. The CDR3 spells CASSGGTANDEKLFF. CDR3 sequence (DNA): TGTGCCAGCAGTGGCGGGACGGCGAATGATGAAAAACTGTTTTTT.